This T cell receptor (beta chain) was profiled in a study of T cells in Graves' hyperthyroidism and ophthalmopathy. The wider study: Peripheral blood was collected at initial diagnosis, before any treatment.

This CDR3 is 12 amino acids long. V was trimmed by 6 bases and J by 1 base, leaving 6 bases between them. This clonotype was detected many times. The target antigen is unknown. Study findings and constraints: Most thyroid clonotypes expanded above 0.001 appeared in blood too.

Every diagnosis used clinical symptoms, serum thyroxine and TRAb, thyroid ultrasound and orbital computed tomography. 10 ml of fresh peripheral blood supplied the PBMCs. The investigators amplified TCR beta CDR3 regions from RNA transcripts. The TCR CDR3 was amplified in a first-round RT-PCR using the HTBI primer set. TCRdb passed the multiplex PCR reads through MiXCR, listing each CDR3 protein once. The table lists a few hundred thousand distinct CDR3 sequences, around a sixth of them singletons. The rearrangement joins TRBV12-3 or TRBV12-4 to TRBJ1-2, with D perhaps TRBD1 (5 bases). This clonotype originated in a woman between 18 and 29 years old with Graves' hyperthyroidism. What was sequenced was blood. The DNA of the CDR3 is TGTGCCAGCAGGGACAATAACTATGGCTACACCTTC. Encoded protein: CASRDNNYGYTF.